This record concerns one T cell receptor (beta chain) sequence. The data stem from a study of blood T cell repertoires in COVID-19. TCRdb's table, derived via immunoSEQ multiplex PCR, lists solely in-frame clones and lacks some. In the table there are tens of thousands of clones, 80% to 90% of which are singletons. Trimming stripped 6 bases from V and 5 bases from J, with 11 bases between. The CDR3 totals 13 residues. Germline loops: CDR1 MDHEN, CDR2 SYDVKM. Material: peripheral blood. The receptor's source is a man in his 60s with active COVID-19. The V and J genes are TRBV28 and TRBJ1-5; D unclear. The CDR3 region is CASRTGNYQPQHF. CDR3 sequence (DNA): TGTGCCAGCAGGACGGGGAATTATCAGCCCCAGCATTTT.